These 14 T cell receptor beta chains came from one sample sequenced in a study of blood T cell repertoires in COVID-19. Data came from immunoSEQ multiplex PCR; TCRdb stores just in-frame clones and leaves some out. The sample yields 250,000 or so clones, roughly 84% seen once. Sequenced sample: peripheral blood. The receptor set was obtained from a man aged 35-49 years who had recovered from COVID-19.

The genes are TRBV2 and TRBJ1-1; the match to TRBD1 covers 11 bases. Germline lookup yields CDR1 SNHLY and CDR2 FYNNEI. CDR3 size: 15 residues. V gave up 1 base and J gave up 4 bases; unmatched junction bases: 2. CDR3 amino acids: CASSEGGTGGTEAFF. In DNA, the CDR3 is TGTGCCAGCAGTGAAGGAGGGACAGGGGGCACTGAAGCTTTCTTT.

CDR3: CASSQGRDRGKGYTF. For the CDR3, the DNA is TGCGCCAGCAGCCAAGGTAGAGACAGGGGTAAAGGCTACACCTTC. The chain couples TRBV4-1 to TRBJ1-2; 8 bases are a match to TRBD1. CDR1 and CDR2 from the germline V gene are MGHRA and YSYEKL. V gave up 1 base and J gave up 8 bases; unmatched junction bases: 9. There are 15 residues in the CDR3.

The chain uses TRBV7-6 and TRBJ2-3; tentatively, D is TRBD1 (5 bases). Germline CDR1 is SGHVS and CDR2 is FNYEAQ. The CDR3 runs to 14 residues. Deletions cut 4 bases from V and 5 bases from J, with 13 bases between. The CDR3 coding sequence is TGTGCCAGCAGCTCGACAGTGGACGGAGATACGCAGTATTTT. Its protein is CASSSTVDGDTQYF.

The gene calls are TRBV11-2 and TRBJ2-3; 8 bases are shared with TRBD2. Germline CDR1 reads SGHAT; CDR2 reads FQNNGV. The CDR3 length is 16 residues. Trimming cost V 4 bases and J 0 bases; bases outside gene matches: 6. CDR3: CASSSLPGGSTDTQYF. The CDR3 DNA follows: TGTGCCAGCAGCTCGCTCCCGGGAGGGAGCACAGATACGCAGTATTTT.

This clone was detected once. V gene TRBV5-1 combines with J gene TRBJ2-1, with 10 bases lining up with TRBD2. After removal of 1 base from V and 6 bases from J, the junction contained 7 bases not matched to a gene. The CDR3 is 16 residues long. Germline loops: CDR1 SGHRS, CDR2 YFSETQ. The CDR3 region is CASSLPVAGGPNEQFF. The CDR3 DNA reads TGCGCCAGCAGCTTGCCGGTAGCGGGAGGCCCCAATGAGCAGTTCTTC.

V usage is TRBV7-2 and J usage is TRBJ1-1; no reliable D call. The germline V gene encodes CDR1 SGHTA and CDR2 FQGNSA. CDR3 length: 13 amino acids. The germline V and J ends were trimmed by 1 base and 3 bases, with 6 bases remaining between them. The CDR3 bases are TGTGCCAGCAGCTTAGGACTGGACACTGAAGCTTTCTTT. Its protein product is CASSLGLDTEAFF. The whole variable domain, filled in from reference TRBV7-2 and TRBJ1-1, reads GAGVSQSPSNKVTEKGKDVELRCDPISGHTALYWYRQSLGQGLEFLIYFQGNSAPDKSGLPSDRFSAERTGGSVSTLTIQRTQQEDSAVYLCASSLGLDTEAFFGQGTRLTVV.

The rearrangement uses TRBV28 and TRBJ1-2, with D unclear. Trimming pared 6 bases from V and 7 bases from J, leaving 18 bases between. Germline V lookup: CDR1 MDHEN, CDR2 SYDVKM. CDR3 length: 14 residues. The CDR3 sequence is CASSRGSSAGGYTF. In DNA form, the CDR3 reads TGTGCCAGCAGCCGAGGTAGCTCGGCGGGTGGCTACACCTTC.

This chain links TRBV24-1 with TRBJ2-5, with D possibly matching TRBD1 (6 bases). V lost 2 bases to trimming and J lost 5 bases, with 17 bases between them. This CDR3 comprises 16 residues. CDR1 and CDR2 from the germline V gene are KGHDR and SFDVKD. CDR3 sequence: CATSDSGQGRGETQYF. CDR3 coding DNA: TGTGCCACCAGTGATTCAGGCCAGGGGCGCGGGGAGACCCAGTACTTC.

This chain joins TRBV5-4 and TRBJ2-5; D is ambiguous. Germline loops: CDR1 SGHNT, CDR2 YYREEE (reference sequence). Trimming left V 2 bases short and J 4 bases short, with 6 bases between. The CDR3 is 12 amino acids. CDR3: CASSFSLETQYF. The CDR3 DNA follows: TGTGCCAGCAGCTTTTCCCTAGAGACCCAGTACTTC.

The chain joins TRBV21-1 to TRBJ2-1; TRBD2 is the table's D call and was not checked against the DNA. TRBV21-1 is noted as a pseudogene. The CDR3 runs 20 residues. CDR3 DNA: TGTGCCAGCAGCAAAGACTTAGGACTAGCGGGCCAGAACTCCTACAATGAGCAGTTCTTC. The encoded protein is CASSKDLGLAGQNSYNEQFF.

The chain uses TRBV4-3 and TRBJ1-6, with D possibly TRBD1 on 5 matching bases. Germline-derived CDR1 and CDR2 are LGHNA and YSLEER. The length of the CDR3 is 18 residues. V was cut by 0 bases and J by 5 bases, with 17 bases left in between. The CDR3 loop is CASSQDVGQGLNNSPLHF. In DNA form, the CDR3 reads TGCGCCAGCAGCCAAGATGTGGGGCAGGGATTGAATAATTCACCCCTCCACTTT.

The chain couples TRBV24-1 to TRBJ2-1; possibly TRBD2 for D (5 bases). The CDR3 sequence is 12 residues long. V shed 4 bases and J shed 9 bases, with 9 bases lying between them. CDR1 is KGHDR, CDR2 SFDVKD, per germline. CDR3 nucleotides: TGTGCCACCAGTGAGCACCGGGGTGAGCAGTTCTTC. Amino acid sequence: CATSEHRGEQFF.

The genes are TRBV7-9 and TRBJ2-2; 7 bases fit TRBD1. The germline V gene encodes CDR1 SEHNR and CDR2 FQNEAQ (reference sequence). This CDR3 is 15 amino acids long. The trim removed 6 bases at V and 2 bases at J, leaving 6 bases unmatched. This CDR3 reads CASRFRDSNTGELFF. The CDR3 DNA follows: TGTGCCAGCAGGTTCCGGGACAGCAACACCGGGGAGCTGTTTTTT. The whole variable domain, filled in from reference TRBV7-9 and TRBJ2-2, reads DTGVSQNPRHKITKRGQNVTFRCDPISEHNRLYWYRQTLGQGPEFLTYFQNEAQLEKSRLLSDRFSAERPKGSFSTLEIQRTEQGDSAMYLCASRFRDSNTGELFFGEGSRLTVL.

As DNA, the CDR3 is TGTGCCAGCAGCCCGGGTCCCGGGACAATTTACGAGCAGTACTTC. Its protein product is CASSPGPGTIYEQYF. The chain combines TRBV9 with TRBJ2-7; tentative D call: TRBD1 (6 bases). The germline CDR1 and CDR2 sequences are SGDLS and YYNGEE. The germline V and J ends were trimmed by 4 bases and 4 bases, with 18 bases remaining between them. The CDR3 sequence is 15 residues long.